These 16 T cell receptor beta chains originate from one sample sequenced in a study of regulatory T cells in long-lasting Graves disease. Time point meaning: newly diagnosed GD, antithyroid drugs for less than 3 months. RNA isolated from PBMCs was used to make the TCR library. Library construction for TCR beta used iRepertoire HTBI primers and Arm-PCR of CDR3 regions. TCRdb redid the calling of the multiplex PCR reads with MiXCR, one entry per CDR3 protein. The data contain roughly 380,000 distinct CDR3 sequences, 15% to 19% of them seen just once; the ten biggest clones take up about 20%. The starting material was peripheral blood mononuclear cells (PBMCs), obtained at new diagnosis, from a patient treated with antithyroid drugs. The receptors derive from a female donor with Graves disease.

The chain links TRBV4-1 to TRBJ2-2; 11 nucleotides match TRBD2. Germline values: CDR1 MGHRA, CDR2 YSYEKL. The CDR3 is 17 residues long. V gave up 9 bases and J gave up 4 bases; unmatched junction bases: 13. CDR3 sequence: CASSTLLAGVGTGELFF. The DNA for the CDR3 is TGCGCCAGTTCAACCCTACTAGCGGGGGTGGGCACCGGGGAGCTGTTTTTT.

This clonotype was seen more than once but under ten times. The CDR3, as DNA: TGCGCCAGCAGCTTGGAGGGACAGATACAAGAGACCCAGTACTTC. Encoded protein: CASSLEGQIQETQYF. This chain uses TRBV5-1 with TRBJ2-5; TRBD1 aligns across 7 bases. Germline V gene sequence: CDR1 SGHRS, CDR2 YFSETQ. V gave up 0 bases and J gave up 2 bases; unmatched junction bases: 4. The CDR3 is 15 amino acids.

The genes are TRBV7-3 and TRBJ2-1; maybe TRBD2 (8 bases). The CDR3 is made up of 16 amino acids. Germline-derived CDR1 and CDR2 are SGHTA and FQGTGA. The V end was cut by 5 bases, the J end by 2 bases, with 16 bases between. CDR3 amino acids: CASSHREGATYNEQFF. DNA for the CDR3: TGTGCCAGCAGCCACCGGGAGGGGGCCACCTACAATGAGCAGTTCTTC.

This clonotype has a single count. This chain links TRBV28 with TRBJ1-1, with TRBD1 identical over 7 bases. Germline V gives CDR1 MDHEN, CDR2 SYDVKM. V lost 4 bases, J lost 7 bases, and 6 bases stayed unmatched. There are 13 residues in the CDR3. CDR3 DNA: TGTGCCAGCAGTTCCCGGGACAGCCTTGAAGCTTTCTTT. Translating it yields CASSSRDSLEAFF.

This clonotype showed up many times. The genes are TRBV6-2 or TRBV6-3 and TRBJ1-1; TRBD1 agrees at 9 bases. The CDR3 sequence is 17 residues long. CDR1 is MNHEY and CDR2 is SVGEGT in the germline V gene. V was clipped by 5 bases and J by 5 bases; unmatched bases: 15. CDR3 DNA sequence: TGTGCCAGCAGTGAAAACGTTGGGGGACAGGGCTGGACTGAAGCTTTCTTT. This translates into CASSENVGGQGWTEAFF.

The chain employs TRBV5-1 and TRBJ2-7, with D hard to call. The germline V gene encodes CDR1 SGHRS and CDR2 YFSETQ. The CDR3 totals 14 residues. V was pared by 0 bases and J by 7 bases, with 14 bases between. The CDR3 is CASSLDSGMGEQYF. CDR3 bases: TGCGCCAGCAGCTTGGACAGTGGAATGGGGGAGCAGTACTTC.

This clonotype was counted many times. The V gene is TRBV6-1, the J gene TRBJ2-2; 9 nucleotides match TRBD1. Germline V CDR1 and CDR2: MNHNS, SASEGT. This CDR3 has 15 residues. With V trimmed by 5 bases and J by 4 bases, 5 bases remained unmatched. The CDR3 is CASSRTGVFTGELFF. DNA for the CDR3: TGTGCCAGCAGTCGGACAGGGGTTTTCACCGGGGAGCTGTTTTTT.

In its sample, this clonotype was seen many times. CDR3 sequence reads: CASSSDSGDIYNEQFF. The CDR3 region has the DNA TGTGCCAGCAGTTCCGACAGTGGCGACATATACAATGAGCAGTTCTTC. The chain uses TRBV28 and TRBJ2-1; D is perhaps TRBD1 (5 bases). Germline V gene sequence: CDR1 MDHEN, CDR2 SYDVKM. The CDR3 sequence is 16 residues long. V was cut by 4 bases and J by 4 bases, with 17 bases left in between.

This clonotype was picked up many times. The chain joins TRBV25-1 to TRBJ2-1, with a possible D match to TRBD2 (5 bases). Trimming removed 6 bases from V and 7 bases from J, with 13 bases in between. CDR3 length: 13 residues. CDR1 is MGHDK, CDR2 SYGVNS, per germline. The CDR3 region has the DNA TGTGCCAGCAGGTCATCCGGAGGAAATGAGCAGTTCTTC. Translated: CASRSSGGNEQFF.

V gene TRBV29-1 combines with J gene TRBJ2-5, with 10 nucleotides matching TRBD2. The CDR3 totals 18 residues. Germline V gene lookup returns CDR1 SQVTM and CDR2 ANQGSEA. The junction had 16 bases not matched to a gene; V was cut back by 1 base and J by 5 bases. Here the CDR3 DNA reads TGCAGCGTTGAAGGGGGGGGGCTAGCGGGAGTGCTCGACGAGACCCAGTACTTC. It is translated as CSVEGGGLAGVLDETQYF.

This chain uses TRBV19 with TRBJ2-7, with a weak D call TRBD1 (6 bases). CDR1 LNHDA and CDR2 SQIVND come from the germline V gene (reference sequence). This CDR3 is built from 14 residues. V was pared by 4 bases and J by 2 bases, with 12 bases between. The CDR3 sequence: CASSSRQATYEQYF. The CDR3 coding sequence is TGTGCCAGTAGTAGCCGACAGGCTACCTACGAGCAGTACTTC.

The genes are TRBV7-2 and TRBJ2-5, with 10 positions matching TRBD2. V was clipped by 5 bases and J by 3 bases; unmatched bases: 6. Germline V gene sequence: CDR1 SGHTA, CDR2 FQGNSA. The CDR3 runs to 15 residues. Written as DNA, the CDR3 is TGTGCCAGCAGCCCTAGCGGGGGCGTTAAAGAGACCCAGTACTTC. Protein: CASSPSGGVKETQYF.

V gene TRBV13 combines with J gene TRBJ1-3, with a weak D call TRBD1 (5 bases). The germline V gene encodes CDR1 PRHDT and CDR2 FYEKMQ (reference sequence). The CDR3 loop spans 17 amino acids. Trimming left V 2 bases short and J 3 bases short, with 17 bases between. The CDR3 DNA sequence: TGTGCCAGCAGCTTACCCGTACCTGTGGGGCTTGGAAACACCATATATTTT. It codes for CASSLPVPVGLGNTIYF. The entire variable domain, with the rest obtained from reference TRBV13 and TRBJ1-3, is as follows: AAGVIQSPRHLIKEKRETATLKCYPIPRHDTVYWYQQGPGQDPQFLISFYEKMQSDKGSIPDRFSAQQFSDYHSELNMSSLELGDSALYFCASSLPVPVGLGNTIYFGEGSWLTVV.

This clonotype was counted a few times. The J gene is TRBJ2-2, the V gene TRBV7-9; D uncertain. The germline V gene encodes CDR1 SEHNR and CDR2 FQNEAQ (reference sequence). The CDR3 has 15 residues. Trimming cost V 1 base and J 6 bases, with 12 bases left between them. CDR3 in amino acids: CASSLEVLLPGELFF. The CDR3 DNA reads TGTGCCAGCAGCTTAGAGGTCCTGCTTCCCGGGGAGCTGTTTTTT.

This clonotype was recorded many times. The CDR3 DNA sequence: TGTGCCAGCAGCAAATTTACCGGGACGCATGGGGGTGAGCAGTTCTTC. Its translation: CASSKFTGTHGGEQFF. The chain uses TRBV7-2 and TRBJ2-1, with D possibly being TRBD1 or TRBD2 (5 bases each). Trimming removed 5 bases at V and 9 bases at J, with 23 bases between. There are 16 residues in the CDR3. Per the germline V gene, CDR1 is SGHTA and CDR2 is FQGNSA.

This clonotype was seen repeatedly, ten times or more. This rearrangement joins TRBV6-5 to TRBJ1-1; tentatively, D is TRBD1 (5 bases). The CDR3 contains 16 residues. Germline V gives CDR1 MNHEY, CDR2 SVGAGI. V dropped 0 bases and J dropped 8 bases, with 19 bases sitting between them. As DNA, the CDR3 is TGTGCCAGCAGTTACTCGGCCGACGAGGGACGAGGGGAAGCTTTCTTT. Its translation: CASSYSADEGRGEAFF.